This TCR beta chain was retrieved from a study of PD-1 blockade in classical Hodgkin lymphoma. Study-wide points: Healthy donors were reported to have higher baseline TCR diversity than newly diagnosed patients. Repertoire differences lack defined causes, possibly disease activity or prior therapy.

TCRdb's table, derived via immunoSEQ multiplex PCR, lists solely in-frame clones and lacks some. The sample holds roughly 70,000 clones, approximately 93% seen once. The CDR3 length is 13 residues. V was cut by 5 bases and J by 1 base, with 8 bases left in between. Per the germline V gene, CDR1 is MDHEN and CDR2 is SYDVKM. Time point: newly diagnosed, previously untreated cHL patient sample. As regards this clone: Its antigen is still unknown.

The sample consisted of peripheral blood mononuclear cells (PBMCs). V usage is TRBV28 and J usage is TRBJ1-1, with D unresolved. The sequence was collected from a human donor with classical Hodgkin lymphoma. In DNA, the CDR3 is TGTGCCAGCAGTGAGGTAGAGAACACTGAAGCTTTCTTT. Amino acid sequence: CASSEVENTEAFF.